The T cell receptor beta chain under discussion was sequenced for a study of regulatory T cells in long-lasting Graves disease. Background on the study: Persistent cases took antithyroid drugs over 5 years and stayed TSH receptor antibody positive. Findings of the study overall: TRBV28, TRBJ1-2 and TRBJ2-5 were favored in persistent disease.

Investigators prepared the TCR beta libraries by applying iRepertoire HTBI primers and Arm-PCR of CDR3 regions. TCRdb passed the multiplex PCR reads through MiXCR, listing each CDR3 protein once. The sample includes around 400,000 distinct CDR3 sequences, roughly 21% seen only once; the top ten take roughly an eighth. The CDR3 is made up of 16 amino acids. Trimming took off 6 bases at V and 3 bases at J, with 23 bases between the two ends. Germline lookup yields CDR1 DFQATT and CDR2 SNEGSKA (reference sequence). This clonotype has at least ten counts. What it binds is not known. Time point defined: persistent/refractory GD, antithyroid drugs over 5 years with positive TRAb. From PBMCs, RNA was extracted and then used to make the TCR library.

The sample consisted of peripheral blood mononuclear cells (PBMCs), taken when the disease was refractory, from a patient treated with antithyroid drugs. The chain recombines TRBV20-1 with TRBJ1-1; D unclear. The clonotype originates from a female donor with Graves disease. The CDR3 reads CSAYTGMMMSDTEAFF. In DNA, the CDR3 is TGCAGTGCCTACACCGGGATGATGATGTCGGACACTGAAGCTTTCTTT.